Presented here are 15 T cell receptor beta chains from one specimen sequenced in a study of T cells in Graves' hyperthyroidism and ophthalmopathy (dated by TCRdb to the late 2010s). Library generation was performed with multiplex PCR. This sample was sequenced with an Illumina HiSeq 2000. TCR beta CDR3 regions were amplified from RNA transcripts. A first-round RT-PCR of the TCR CDR3 used the HTBI primer set with the Qiagen OneStep RT-PCR kit. Clones were called with MiXCR by TCRdb after fastp trimmed the public reads at Q25, and only in-frame beta chains were retained. Duplicate CDR3 protein sequences are folded into a single record with the most common DNA and genes. The sample records about 130,000 distinct CDR3 sequences, 22% of which are singletons. The top ten constitute 65% to 80% of the sample. The sequenced sample was blood. The receptors come from a woman in her fifties or sixties with Graves' hyperthyroidism that later progressed to Graves' ophthalmopathy.

This clonotype was detected only a few times. This sequence joins TRBV20-1 and TRBJ2-5; 7 nucleotides align to TRBD1. Germline V CDR1 and CDR2: DFQATT, SNEGSKA (reference sequence). The CDR3 contains 15 residues. CDR3 in DNA: TGCAGCGTAAACCCCGGGACAGAAGGACAAGAGACCCAGTACTTC. This translates into CSVNPGTEGQETQYF.

On this clonotype itself: The junction departs from the called germline gene at one end, perhaps through a read error. The V and J genes are TRBV7-2 and TRBJ2-1; 8 positions match TRBD2. Germline-derived CDR1 and CDR2 are SGHTA and FQGNSA. The CDR3 length is 16 residues. The CDR3 sequence: CASSLGTAGVSYEQFF. The CDR3 coding sequence is TGTGCCAGCAGCTTAGGCACAGCGGGAGTCTCCTACGAGCAGTTCTTT.

This clonotype showed up many times. The CDR3 loop reads CASSLAQAPQHF. The DNA of the CDR3 is TGTGCCAGCAGTTTAGCACAGGCGCCCCAGCATTTT. The rearrangement joins TRBV28 to TRBJ1-5; TRBD1 might be the D (5 bases). This CDR3 has 12 residues. Looked up from germline, CDR1 is MDHEN and CDR2 is SYDVKM. V lost 2 bases and J 9 bases, leaving 8 bases between the germline ends.

This clonotype was seen at least ten times. The V gene is TRBV11-3, the J gene TRBJ2-2; 10 nucleotides match TRBD1. The CDR3 is made up of 16 amino acids. Germline CDR1 reads SGHNT; CDR2 reads YENEEA. Trimming removed 5 bases from V and 5 bases from J; junction bases left unmatched: 8. The CDR3 is CASSVSGTGVTGELFF. The CDR3 DNA reads as TGTGCCAGCAGCGTATCCGGGACAGGGGTGACCGGGGAGCTGTTTTTT.

This clonotype was detected many times. The gene calls are TRBV2 and TRBJ2-3; D remains unclear. From germline, CDR1 is SNHLY and CDR2 FYNNEI. This CDR3 has 12 residues. With 6 bases removed from V and 6 bases from J, the gap between germline ends came to 10 bases. The CDR3 loop is CASRVGSDTQYF. The CDR3 region has the DNA TGTGCCAGCAGGGTAGGATCCGATACGCAGTATTTT.

This clonotype was picked up many times. The chain links TRBV2 to TRBJ2-3; D may be TRBD2 (6 bases). The CDR3 spans 13 residues. Trimming cost V 8 bases and J 0 bases, with 9 bases left between them. Germline V gene data show CDR1 as SNHLY and CDR2 as FYNNEI. CDR3 protein: CASGDSSTDTQYF. The CDR3 bases are TGTGCCAGCGGGGACTCCAGCACAGATACGCAGTATTTT.

In this sample, this clonotype turned up many times. The chain carries TRBV20-1 and TRBJ2-5; 8 bases are a match to TRBD1. Germline trimming cut 3 bases from V and 5 bases from J; bases unmatched to any gene: 8. Germline loops: CDR1 DFQATT, CDR2 SNEGSKA (reference sequence). The CDR3 loop spans 14 amino acids. CDR3 in amino acids: CSARPQGAGETQYF. The CDR3 DNA is TGCAGTGCTAGGCCTCAGGGGGCTGGGGAGACCCAGTACTTC.

This clonotype was seen many times. The chain uses TRBV6-2 or TRBV6-3 and TRBJ2-7, with 7 positions matching TRBD1. CDR3 length: 13 amino acids. Losses at the gene ends were 2 bases for V and 3 bases for J; bases not matched to a gene: 1. The V gene's germline CDR1 is MNHEY and CDR2 SVGEGT. In DNA form, the CDR3 reads TGTGCCAGCAGTTACGCAGGGGGCTACGAGCAGTACTTC. As protein: CASSYAGGYEQYF.

This clonotype was picked up a small number of times. This chain connects TRBV28 to TRBJ2-2, with a tentative D call TRBD2 (7 bases). The V end was cut by 6 bases, the J end by 4 bases, with 18 bases between. The CDR3 is 16 amino acids. CDR1 is MDHEN and CDR2 is SYDVKM in the germline V gene. This chain's CDR3 is CASRPRPGGFTGELFF. CDR3 in DNA: TGTGCCAGCAGGCCCCGCCCGGGGGGCTTCACCGGGGAGCTGTTTTTT.

The J gene is TRBJ1-2, the V gene TRBV11-2, with D unclear. Germline-derived CDR1 and CDR2 are SGHAT and FQNNGV. CDR3 length equals 13 residues. The V end was cut by 6 bases, the J end by 5 bases, with 13 bases between. The CDR3 spells CASRENTAYGYTF. The CDR3 region has the DNA TGTGCCAGCAGGGAGAATACAGCATATGGCTACACCTTC.

Only a few counts were recorded for this clonotype. The rearrangement uses TRBV10-2 and TRBJ2-5; tentatively, D is TRBD1 (5 bases). From germline, CDR1 is WSHSY and CDR2 SAAADI. The length of the CDR3 is 12 residues. V lost 10 bases and J 5 bases, leaving 14 bases between the germline ends. CDR3 loop: CATQGSRETQYF. CDR3 sequence (DNA): TGCGCCACCCAGGGTTCGAGGGAGACCCAGTACTTC.

Many counts were recorded for this clonotype. V gene TRBV11-2 combines with J gene TRBJ2-1; TRBD1 aligns across 7 bases. The V segment lost 4 bases and the J segment 9 bases; nucleotides outside the gene matches: 3. There are 12 residues in the CDR3. The germline V gene encodes CDR1 SGHAT and CDR2 FQNNGV. CDR3 bases: TGTGCCAGCAGCTCCTCAGGGGGTGAGCAGTTCTTC. It is translated as CASSSSGGEQFF.

The gene calls are TRBV20-1 and TRBJ1-6; D is perhaps TRBD1 (5 bases). V was cut by 0 bases and J by 5 bases, with 14 bases left in between. The CDR3 length is 16 residues. Per the germline V gene, CDR1 is DFQATT and CDR2 is SNEGSKA (reference sequence). The CDR3 DNA is TGCAGTGCTAGAGAAGGAGGGGAAGTCAATAATTCACCCCTCCACTTT. Its protein is CSAREGGEVNNSPLHF.

This clonotype occurred many times. V gene TRBV12-3 or TRBV12-4 combines with J gene TRBJ1-4, with TRBD1 matching over 9 bases. The CDR3 totals 15 residues. The ends lost 1 base at V and 5 bases at J; junction bases unmatched: 2. The CDR3 reads CASSLGGTGNEKLFF. The CDR3 nucleotides read TGTGCCAGCAGTTTAGGGGGGACAGGGAATGAAAAACTGTTTTTT.

This clonotype was found many times. The chain carries TRBV20-1 and TRBJ1-2; 7 bases agree with TRBD1. Germline V lookup: CDR1 DFQATT, CDR2 SNEGSKA (reference sequence). J was trimmed by 4 bases and V by 0 bases; bases with no gene match: 5. This CDR3 has 14 amino acids. Here the CDR3 reads CSARDRRTGYGYTF. The CDR3 nucleotides are TGCAGTGCTAGAGATCGCCGGACAGGCTATGGCTACACCTTC.